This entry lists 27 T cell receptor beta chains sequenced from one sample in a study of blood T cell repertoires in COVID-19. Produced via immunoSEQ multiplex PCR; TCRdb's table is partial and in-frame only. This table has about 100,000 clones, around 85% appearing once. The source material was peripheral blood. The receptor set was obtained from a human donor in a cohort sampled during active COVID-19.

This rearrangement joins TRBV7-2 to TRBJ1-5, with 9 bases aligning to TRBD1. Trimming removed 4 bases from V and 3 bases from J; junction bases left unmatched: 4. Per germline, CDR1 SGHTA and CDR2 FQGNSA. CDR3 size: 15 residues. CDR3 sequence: CASSSRDRDNQPQHF. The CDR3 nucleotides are TGTGCCAGCAGCTCCCGGGACAGGGACAATCAGCCCCAGCATTTT.

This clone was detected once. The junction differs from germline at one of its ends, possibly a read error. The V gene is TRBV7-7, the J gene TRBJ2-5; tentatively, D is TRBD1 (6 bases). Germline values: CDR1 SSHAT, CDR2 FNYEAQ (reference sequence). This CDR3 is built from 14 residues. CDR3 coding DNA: TGTGCTAGCAGCCCAAAGGCAGGGGATGGGACCCAGTACTTC. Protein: CASSPKAGDGTQYF.

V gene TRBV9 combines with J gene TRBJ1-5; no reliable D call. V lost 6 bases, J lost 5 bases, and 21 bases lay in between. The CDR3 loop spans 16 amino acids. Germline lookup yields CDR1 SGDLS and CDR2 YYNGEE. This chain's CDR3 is CASNLPSRSQDQPQHF. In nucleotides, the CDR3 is TGTGCCAGCAACCTTCCCTCCCGCAGTCAAGATCAGCCCCAGCATTTT.

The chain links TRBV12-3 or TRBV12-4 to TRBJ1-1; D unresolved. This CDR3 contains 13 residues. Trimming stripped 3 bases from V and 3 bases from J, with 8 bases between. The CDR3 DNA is TGTGCCAGCAGTTTTATTTCGGACACTGAAGCTTTCTTT. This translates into CASSFISDTEAFF.

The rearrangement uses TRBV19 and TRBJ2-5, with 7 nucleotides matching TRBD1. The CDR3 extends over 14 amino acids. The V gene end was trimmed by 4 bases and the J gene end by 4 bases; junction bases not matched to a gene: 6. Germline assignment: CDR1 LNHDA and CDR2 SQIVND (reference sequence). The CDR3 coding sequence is TGTGCCAGTAGTACGGGACAGAGTTTAGAGACCCAGTACTTC. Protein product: CASSTGQSLETQYF. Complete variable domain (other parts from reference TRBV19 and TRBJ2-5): DGGITQSPKYLFRKEGQNVTLSCEQNLNHDAMYWYRQDPGQGLRLIYYSQIVNDFQKGDIAEGYSVSREKKESFPLTVTSAQKNPTAFYLCASSTGQSLETQYFGPGTRLLVL.

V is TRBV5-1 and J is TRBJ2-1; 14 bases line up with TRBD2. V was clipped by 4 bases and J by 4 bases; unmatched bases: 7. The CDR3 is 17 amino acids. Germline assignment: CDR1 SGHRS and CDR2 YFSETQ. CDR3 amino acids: CASSPGTSGSFYNEQFF. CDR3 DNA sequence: TGCGCCAGCAGCCCAGGGACTAGCGGGAGTTTTTACAATGAGCAGTTCTTC.

CDR3 nucleotides: TGTGCCAGCAGTTACGAGGGTTACTCTGGGGCCAACGTCCTGACTTTC. This translates into CASSYEGYSGANVLTF. This chain connects TRBV6-2 or TRBV6-3 to TRBJ2-6; possible D gene TRBD2, 5 bases. CDR1 is MNHEY, CDR2 SVGEGT, per germline. The CDR3 has 16 residues. With 2 bases removed from V and 0 bases from J, the gap between germline ends came to 8 bases.

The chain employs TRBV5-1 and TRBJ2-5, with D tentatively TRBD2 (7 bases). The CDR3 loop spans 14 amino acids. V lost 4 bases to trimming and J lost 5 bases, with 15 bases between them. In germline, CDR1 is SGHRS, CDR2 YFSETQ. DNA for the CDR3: TGCGCCAGCAGCAGGGGGGGCGAATCGGAGACCCAGTACTTC. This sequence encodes CASSRGGESETQYF.

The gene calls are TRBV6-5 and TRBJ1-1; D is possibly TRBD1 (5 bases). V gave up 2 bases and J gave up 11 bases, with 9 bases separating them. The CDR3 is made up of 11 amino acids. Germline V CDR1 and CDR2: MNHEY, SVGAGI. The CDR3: CASSYGQGAFF. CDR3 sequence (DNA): TGTGCCAGCAGTTACGGTCAGGGCGCTTTCTTT.

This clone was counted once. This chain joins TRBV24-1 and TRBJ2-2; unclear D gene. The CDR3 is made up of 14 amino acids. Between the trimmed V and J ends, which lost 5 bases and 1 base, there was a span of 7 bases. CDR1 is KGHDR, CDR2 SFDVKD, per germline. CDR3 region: CATSASLNTGELFF. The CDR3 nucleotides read TGTGCCACCAGTGCCAGTCTGAACACCGGGGAGCTGTTTTTT.

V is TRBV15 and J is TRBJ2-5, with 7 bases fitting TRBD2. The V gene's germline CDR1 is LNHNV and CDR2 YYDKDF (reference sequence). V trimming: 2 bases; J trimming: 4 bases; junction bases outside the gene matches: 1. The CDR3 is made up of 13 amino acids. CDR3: CATSRLAAETQYF. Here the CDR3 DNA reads TGTGCCACCAGCAGACTAGCGGCAGAGACCCAGTACTTC. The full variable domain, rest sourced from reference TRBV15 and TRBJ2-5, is DAMVIQNPRYQVTQFGKPVTLSCSQTLNHNVMYWYQQKSSQAPKLLFHYYDKDFNNEADTPDNFQSRRPNTSFCFLDIRSPGLGDTAMYLCATSRLAAETQYFGPGTRLLVL.

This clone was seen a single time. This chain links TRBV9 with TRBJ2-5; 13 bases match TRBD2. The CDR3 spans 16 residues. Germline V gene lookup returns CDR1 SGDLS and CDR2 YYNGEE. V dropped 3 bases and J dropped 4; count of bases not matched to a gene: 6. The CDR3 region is CASSAVGLAGTETQYF. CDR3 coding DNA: TGTGCCAGCAGCGCCGTGGGACTAGCGGGGACAGAGACCCAGTACTTC.

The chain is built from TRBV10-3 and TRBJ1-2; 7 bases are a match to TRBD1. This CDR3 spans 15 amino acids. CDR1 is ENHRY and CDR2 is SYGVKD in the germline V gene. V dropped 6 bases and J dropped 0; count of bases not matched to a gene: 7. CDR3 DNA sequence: TGTGCCATCAGAGCGCGGGACAGAGCTAACTATGGCTACACCTTC. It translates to CAIRARDRANYGYTF.

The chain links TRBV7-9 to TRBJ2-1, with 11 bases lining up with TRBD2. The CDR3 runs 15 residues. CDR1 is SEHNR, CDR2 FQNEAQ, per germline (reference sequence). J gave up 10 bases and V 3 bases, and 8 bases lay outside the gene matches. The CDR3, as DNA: TGTGCCAGCAGCTTGACTAGCGGGATATCAAGCGAGCAGTTCTTC. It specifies CASSLTSGISSEQFF.

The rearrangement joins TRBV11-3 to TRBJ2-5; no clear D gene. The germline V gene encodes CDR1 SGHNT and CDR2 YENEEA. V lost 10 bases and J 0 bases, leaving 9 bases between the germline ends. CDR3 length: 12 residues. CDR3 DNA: TGTGCCACCACACGGGACCAAGAGACCCAGTACTTC. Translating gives CATTRDQETQYF.

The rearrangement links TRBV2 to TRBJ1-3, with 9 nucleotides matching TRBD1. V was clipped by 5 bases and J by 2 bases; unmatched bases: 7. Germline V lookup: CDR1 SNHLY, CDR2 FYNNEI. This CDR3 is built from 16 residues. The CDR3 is CASSYRGRGTGNTIYF. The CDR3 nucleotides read TGTGCCAGCAGTTACAGGGGGCGGGGAACTGGAAACACCATATATTTT.

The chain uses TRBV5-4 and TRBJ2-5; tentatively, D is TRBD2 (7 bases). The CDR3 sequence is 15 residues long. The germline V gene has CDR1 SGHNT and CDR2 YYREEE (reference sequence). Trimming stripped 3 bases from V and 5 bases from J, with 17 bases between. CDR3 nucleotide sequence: TGTGCCAGCAGCTCCCCCCGGGGGGCCGGGGAGACCCAGTACTTC. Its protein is CASSSPRGAGETQYF.

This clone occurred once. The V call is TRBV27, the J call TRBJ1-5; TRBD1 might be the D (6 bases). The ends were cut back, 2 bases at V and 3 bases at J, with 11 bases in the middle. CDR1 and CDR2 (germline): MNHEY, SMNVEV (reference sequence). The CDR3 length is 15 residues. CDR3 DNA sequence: TGTGCCAGCAGTTTAACTACAGGGTCCAATCAGCCCCAGCATTTT. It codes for CASSLTTGSNQPQHF.

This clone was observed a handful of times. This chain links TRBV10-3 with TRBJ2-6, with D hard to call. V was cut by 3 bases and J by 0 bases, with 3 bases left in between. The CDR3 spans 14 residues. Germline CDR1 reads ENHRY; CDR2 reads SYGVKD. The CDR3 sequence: CAISDSSGANVLTF. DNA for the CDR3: TGTGCCATCAGTGACAGCTCTGGGGCCAACGTCCTGACTTTC.

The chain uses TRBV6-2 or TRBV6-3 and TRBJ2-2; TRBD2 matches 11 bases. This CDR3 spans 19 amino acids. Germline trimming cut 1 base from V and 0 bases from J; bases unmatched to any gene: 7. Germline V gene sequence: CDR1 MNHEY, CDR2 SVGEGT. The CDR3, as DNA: TGTGCCAGCAGTTACTATATTCTAGCGGGAGGTGCGAACACCGGGGAGCTGTTTTTT. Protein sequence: CASSYYILAGGANTGELFF.

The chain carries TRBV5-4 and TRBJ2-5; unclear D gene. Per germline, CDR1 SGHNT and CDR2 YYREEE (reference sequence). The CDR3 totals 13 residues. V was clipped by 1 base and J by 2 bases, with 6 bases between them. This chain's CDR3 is CASSLRGQETQYF. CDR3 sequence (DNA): TGTGCCAGCAGCTTGCGAGGACAAGAGACCCAGTACTTC. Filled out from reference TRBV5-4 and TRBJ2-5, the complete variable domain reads ETGVTQSPTHLIKTRGQQVTLRCSSQSGHNTVSWYQQALGQGPQFIFQYYREEENGRGNFPPRFSGLQFPNYSSELNVNALELDDSALYLCASSLRGQETQYFGPGTRLLVL.

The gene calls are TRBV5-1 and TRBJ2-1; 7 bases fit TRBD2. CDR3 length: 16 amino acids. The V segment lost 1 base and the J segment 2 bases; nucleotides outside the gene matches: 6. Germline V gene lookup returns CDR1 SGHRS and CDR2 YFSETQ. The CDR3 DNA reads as TGCGCCAGCAGCTTGTCGCCTAGCGGCACCTACAATGAGCAGTTCTTC. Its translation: CASSLSPSGTYNEQFF.

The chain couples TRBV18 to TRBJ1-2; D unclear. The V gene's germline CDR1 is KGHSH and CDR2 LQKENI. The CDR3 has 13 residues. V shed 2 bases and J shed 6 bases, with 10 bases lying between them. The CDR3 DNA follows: TGTGCCAGCTCACCATCCGACACGCATGGCTACACCTTC. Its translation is CASSPSDTHGYTF.

The CDR3 region is CATSAGGVGPRGTGELFF. DNA of the CDR3: TGTGCCACCAGTGCCGGAGGGGTAGGGCCACGGGGCACCGGGGAGCTGTTTTTT. The chain is built from TRBV24-1 and TRBJ2-2, with D possibly matching TRBD2 (6 bases). Germline V gene sequence: CDR1 KGHDR, CDR2 SFDVKD. V lost 5 bases to trimming and J lost 4 bases, with 22 bases between them. The length of the CDR3 is 18 residues.

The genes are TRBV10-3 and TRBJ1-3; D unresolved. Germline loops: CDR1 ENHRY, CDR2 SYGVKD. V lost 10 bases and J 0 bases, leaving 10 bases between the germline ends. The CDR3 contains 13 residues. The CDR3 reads CATLTSSGNTIYF. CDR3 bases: TGTGCCACCTTGACAAGCTCTGGAAACACCATATATTTT.

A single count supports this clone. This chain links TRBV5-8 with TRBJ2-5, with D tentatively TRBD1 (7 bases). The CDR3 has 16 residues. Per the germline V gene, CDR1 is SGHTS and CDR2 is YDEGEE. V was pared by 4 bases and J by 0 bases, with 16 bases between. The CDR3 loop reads CASSPAGGWYQETQYF. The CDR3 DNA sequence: TGTGCCAGCAGCCCCGCAGGGGGGTGGTACCAAGAGACCCAGTACTTC. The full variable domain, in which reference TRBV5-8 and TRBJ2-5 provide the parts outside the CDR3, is EAGVTQSPTHLIKTRGQQATLRCSPISGHTSVYWYQQALGLGLQFLLWYDEGEERNRGNFPPRFSGRQFPNYSSELNVNALELEDSALYLCASSPAGGWYQETQYFGPGTRLLVL.

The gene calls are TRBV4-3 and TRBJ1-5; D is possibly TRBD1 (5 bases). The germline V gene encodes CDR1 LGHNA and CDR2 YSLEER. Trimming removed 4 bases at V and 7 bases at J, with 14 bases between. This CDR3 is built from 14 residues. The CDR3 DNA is TGCGCCAGCAGCCCAGAGGAGGGGAGGCAGCCCCAGCATTTT. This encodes CASSPEEGRQPQHF.